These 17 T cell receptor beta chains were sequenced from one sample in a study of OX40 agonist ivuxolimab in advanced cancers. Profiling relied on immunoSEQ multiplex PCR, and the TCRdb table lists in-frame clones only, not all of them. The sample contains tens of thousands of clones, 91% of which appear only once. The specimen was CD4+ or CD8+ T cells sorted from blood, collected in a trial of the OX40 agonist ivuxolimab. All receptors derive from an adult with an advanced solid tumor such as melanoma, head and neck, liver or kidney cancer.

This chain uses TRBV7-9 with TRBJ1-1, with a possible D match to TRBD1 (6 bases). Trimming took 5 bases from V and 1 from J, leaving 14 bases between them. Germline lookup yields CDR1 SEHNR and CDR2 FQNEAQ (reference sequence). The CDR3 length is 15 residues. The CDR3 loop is CASSRRGGRNTEAFF. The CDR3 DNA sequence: TGTGCCAGCAGCCGCCGGGGGGGCAGGAACACTGAAGCTTTCTTT.

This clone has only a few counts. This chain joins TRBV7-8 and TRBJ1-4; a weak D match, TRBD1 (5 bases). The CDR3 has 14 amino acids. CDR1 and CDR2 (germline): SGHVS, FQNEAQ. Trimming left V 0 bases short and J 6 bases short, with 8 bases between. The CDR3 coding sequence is TGTGCCAGCAGCTTAGCCCAGGGCTATGAAAAACTGTTTTTT. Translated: CASSLAQGYEKLFF.

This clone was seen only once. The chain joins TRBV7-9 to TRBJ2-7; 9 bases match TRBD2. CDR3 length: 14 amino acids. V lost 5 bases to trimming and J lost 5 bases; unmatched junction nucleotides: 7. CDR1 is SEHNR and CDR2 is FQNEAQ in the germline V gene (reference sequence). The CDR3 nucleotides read TGTGCCAGCAGCCCCGGGGTAGCGGGAGACGAGCAGTACTTC. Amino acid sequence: CASSPGVAGDEQYF.

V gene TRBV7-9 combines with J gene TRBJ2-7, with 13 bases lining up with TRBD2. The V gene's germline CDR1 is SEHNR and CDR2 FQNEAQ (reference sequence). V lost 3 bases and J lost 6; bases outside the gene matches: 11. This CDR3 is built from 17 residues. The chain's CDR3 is CASSFSRTSGSFFEQYF. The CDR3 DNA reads TGTGCCAGCAGCTTTTCCCGGACTAGCGGGAGTTTTTTCGAGCAGTACTTC.

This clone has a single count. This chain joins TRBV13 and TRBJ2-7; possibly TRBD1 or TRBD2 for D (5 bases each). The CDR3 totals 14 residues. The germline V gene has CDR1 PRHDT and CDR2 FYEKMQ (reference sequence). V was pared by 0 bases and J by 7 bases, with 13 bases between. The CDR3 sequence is CASSLGGRSWEQYF. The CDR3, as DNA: TGTGCCAGCAGCTTAGGGGGACGGTCCTGGGAGCAGTACTTC.

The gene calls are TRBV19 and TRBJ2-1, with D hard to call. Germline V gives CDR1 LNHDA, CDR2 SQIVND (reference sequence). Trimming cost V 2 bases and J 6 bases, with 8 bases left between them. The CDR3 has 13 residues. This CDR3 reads CASSITLSNEQFF. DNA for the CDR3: TGTGCCAGTAGTATAACCCTCTCCAATGAGCAGTTCTTC.

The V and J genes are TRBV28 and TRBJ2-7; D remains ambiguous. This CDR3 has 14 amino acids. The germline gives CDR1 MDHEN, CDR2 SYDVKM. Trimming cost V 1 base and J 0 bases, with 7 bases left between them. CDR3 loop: CASSLSRFSYEQYF. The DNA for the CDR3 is TGTGCCAGCAGTTTATCCAGGTTCTCCTACGAGCAGTACTTC.

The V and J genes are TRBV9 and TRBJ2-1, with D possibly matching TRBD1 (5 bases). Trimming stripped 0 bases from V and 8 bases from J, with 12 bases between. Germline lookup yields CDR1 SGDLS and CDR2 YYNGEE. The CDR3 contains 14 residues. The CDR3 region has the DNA TGTGCCAGCAGCGTAGAACAAGGGGCGCATGAGCAGTTCTTC. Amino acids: CASSVEQGAHEQFF. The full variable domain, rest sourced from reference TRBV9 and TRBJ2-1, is DSGVTQTPKHLITATGQRVTLRCSPRSGDLSVYWYQQSLDQGLQFLIQYYNGEERAKGNILERFSAQQFPDLHSELNLSSLELGDSALYFCASSVEQGAHEQFFGPGTRLTVL.

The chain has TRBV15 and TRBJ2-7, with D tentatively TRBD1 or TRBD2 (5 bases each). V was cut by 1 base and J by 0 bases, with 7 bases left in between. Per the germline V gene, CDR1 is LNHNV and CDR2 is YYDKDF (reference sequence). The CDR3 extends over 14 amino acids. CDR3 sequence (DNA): TGTGCCACCAGCAGAGTGGGGGACTCCTACGAGCAGTACTTC. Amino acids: CATSRVGDSYEQYF. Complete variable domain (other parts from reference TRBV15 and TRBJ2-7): DAMVIQNPRYQVTQFGKPVTLSCSQTLNHNVMYWYQQKSSQAPKLLFHYYDKDFNNEADTPDNFQSRRPNTSFCFLDIRSPGLGDTAMYLCATSRVGDSYEQYFGPGTRLTVT.

CDR3 residues: CASSYSMGYEQYF. The DNA of the CDR3 is TGTGCCAGCAGTTACTCGATGGGGTACGAGCAGTACTTC. J is TRBJ2-7 and V is TRBV6-6; D not certain. Trimming removed 0 bases from V and 4 bases from J, with 7 bases in between. Per germline, CDR1 MNHNY and CDR2 SVGAGI (reference sequence). The CDR3 extends over 13 amino acids.

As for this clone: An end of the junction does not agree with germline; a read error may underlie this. CDR3 nucleotide sequence: TGTACCAGCAGCGGTTGGGGCTACACCTTC. Protein: CTSSGWGYTF. The chain carries TRBV9 and TRBJ1-2; no clear D gene. Germline CDR1 SGDLS, CDR2 YYNGEE. This CDR3 region has 10 residues.

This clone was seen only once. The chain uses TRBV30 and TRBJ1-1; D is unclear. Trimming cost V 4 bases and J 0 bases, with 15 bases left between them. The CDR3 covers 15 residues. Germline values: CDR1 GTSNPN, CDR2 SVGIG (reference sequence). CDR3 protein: CAWTAFSSMNTEAFF. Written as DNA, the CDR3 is TGTGCCTGGACGGCGTTTTCCTCTATGAACACTGAAGCTTTCTTT.

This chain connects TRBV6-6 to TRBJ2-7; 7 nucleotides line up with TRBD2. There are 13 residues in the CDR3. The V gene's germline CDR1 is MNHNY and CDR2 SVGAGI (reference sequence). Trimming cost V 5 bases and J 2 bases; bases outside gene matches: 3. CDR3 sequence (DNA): TGTGCCAGCAGTCCCCGGGGGGCCTACGAGCAGTACTTC. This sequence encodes CASSPRGAYEQYF.

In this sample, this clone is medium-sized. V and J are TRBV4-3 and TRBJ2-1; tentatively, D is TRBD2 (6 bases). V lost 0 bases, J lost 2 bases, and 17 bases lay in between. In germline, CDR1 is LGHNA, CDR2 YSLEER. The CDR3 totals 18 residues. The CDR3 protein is CASSQDLWFSGPYNEQFF. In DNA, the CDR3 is TGCGCCAGCAGCCAAGATCTCTGGTTTAGCGGTCCCTACAATGAGCAGTTCTTC.

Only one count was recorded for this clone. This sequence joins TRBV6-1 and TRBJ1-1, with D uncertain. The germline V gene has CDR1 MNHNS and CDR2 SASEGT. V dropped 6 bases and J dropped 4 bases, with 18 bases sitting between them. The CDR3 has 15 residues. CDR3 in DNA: TGTGCCAGCAGAGGGCCAGGTTCTATTAGCACTGAAGCTTTCTTT. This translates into CASRGPGSISTEAFF.

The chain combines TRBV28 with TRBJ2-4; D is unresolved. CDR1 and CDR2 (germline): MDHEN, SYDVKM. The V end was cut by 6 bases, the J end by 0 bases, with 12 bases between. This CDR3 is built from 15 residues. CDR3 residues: CASSPILLAKNIQYF. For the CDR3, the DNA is TGTGCCAGCAGCCCCATACTCTTAGCCAAAAACATTCAGTACTTC.

CDR3 nucleotides: TGTGCCAGCAGCCCCTTCGGGGGACAGGGTGTTTTAGGCACTGAAGCTTTCTTT. It is translated as CASSPFGGQGVLGTEAFF. The genes are TRBV5-6 and TRBJ1-1; 9 nucleotides agree with TRBD1. This CDR3 is built from 18 residues. Trimming cost V 4 bases and J 4 bases; bases outside gene matches: 17. CDR1 and CDR2 (germline): SGHDT, YYEEEE.